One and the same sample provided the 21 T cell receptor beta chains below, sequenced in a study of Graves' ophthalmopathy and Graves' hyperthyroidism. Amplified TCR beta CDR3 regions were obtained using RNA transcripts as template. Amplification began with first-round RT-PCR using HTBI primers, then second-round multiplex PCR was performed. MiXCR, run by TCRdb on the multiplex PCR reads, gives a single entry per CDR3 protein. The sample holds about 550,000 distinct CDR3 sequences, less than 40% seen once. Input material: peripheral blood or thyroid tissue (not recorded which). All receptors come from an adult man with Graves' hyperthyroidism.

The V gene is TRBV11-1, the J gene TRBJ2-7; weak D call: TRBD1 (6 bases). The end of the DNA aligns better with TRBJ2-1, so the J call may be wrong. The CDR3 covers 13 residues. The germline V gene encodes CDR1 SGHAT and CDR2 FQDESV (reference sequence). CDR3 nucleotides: TGTGCCACCAGTCCTAAGGGGGACAATGAGCAGTTCTTC. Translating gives CATSPKGDNEQFF.

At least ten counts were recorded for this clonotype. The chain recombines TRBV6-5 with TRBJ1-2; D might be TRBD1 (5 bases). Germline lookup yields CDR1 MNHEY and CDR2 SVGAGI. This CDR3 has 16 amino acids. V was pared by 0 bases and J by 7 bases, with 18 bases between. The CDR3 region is CASSYSTEGWDFGYTF. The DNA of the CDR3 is TGTGCCAGCAGTTACTCGACAGAGGGCTGGGATTTTGGCTACACCTTC.

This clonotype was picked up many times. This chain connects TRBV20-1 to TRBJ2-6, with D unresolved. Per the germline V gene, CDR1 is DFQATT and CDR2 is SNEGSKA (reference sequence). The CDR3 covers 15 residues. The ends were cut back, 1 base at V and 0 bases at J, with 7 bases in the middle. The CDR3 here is CSARVGSSGANVLTF. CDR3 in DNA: TGCAGTGCTAGAGTAGGCAGCTCTGGGGCCAACGTCCTGACTTTC.

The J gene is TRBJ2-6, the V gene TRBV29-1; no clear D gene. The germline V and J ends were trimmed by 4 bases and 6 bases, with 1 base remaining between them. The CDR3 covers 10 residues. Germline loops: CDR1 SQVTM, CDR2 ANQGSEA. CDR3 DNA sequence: TGCAGCGTTGTGGCCAACGTCCTGACTTTC. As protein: CSVVANVLTF. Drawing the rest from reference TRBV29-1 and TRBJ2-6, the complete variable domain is SAVISQKPSRDICQRGTSLTIQCQVDSQVTMMFWYRQQPGQSLTLIATANQGSEATYESGFVIDKFPISRPNLTFSTLTVSNMSPEDSSIYLCSVVANVLTFGAGSRLTVL.

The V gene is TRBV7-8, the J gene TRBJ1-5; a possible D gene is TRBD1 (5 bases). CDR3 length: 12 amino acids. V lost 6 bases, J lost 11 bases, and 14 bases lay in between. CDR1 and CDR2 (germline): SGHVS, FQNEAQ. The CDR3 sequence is CASSRLGGTQHF. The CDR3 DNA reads TGTGCCAGCAGTCGACTGGGGGGGACCCAGCATTTT.

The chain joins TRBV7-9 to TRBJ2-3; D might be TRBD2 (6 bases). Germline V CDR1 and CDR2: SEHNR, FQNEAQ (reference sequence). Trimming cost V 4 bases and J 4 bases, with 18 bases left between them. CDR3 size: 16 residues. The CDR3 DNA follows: TGTGCCAGCAGCTCCAACTGGGGAGGAGACCCAGATACGCAGTATTTT. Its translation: CASSSNWGGDPDTQYF.

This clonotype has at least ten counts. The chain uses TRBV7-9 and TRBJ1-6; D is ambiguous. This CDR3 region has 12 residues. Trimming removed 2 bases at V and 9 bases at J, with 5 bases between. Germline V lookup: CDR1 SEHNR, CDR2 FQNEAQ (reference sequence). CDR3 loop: CASSLLSSPLHF. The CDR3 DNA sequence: TGTGCCAGCAGCTTATTAAGTTCACCCCTCCACTTT.

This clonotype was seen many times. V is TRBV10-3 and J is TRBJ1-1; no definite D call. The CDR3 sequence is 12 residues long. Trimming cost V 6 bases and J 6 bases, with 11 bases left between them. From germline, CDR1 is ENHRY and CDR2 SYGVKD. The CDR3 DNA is TGTGCCATCAGAGACAAATGGGCTGAAGCTTTCTTT. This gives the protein CAIRDKWAEAFF.

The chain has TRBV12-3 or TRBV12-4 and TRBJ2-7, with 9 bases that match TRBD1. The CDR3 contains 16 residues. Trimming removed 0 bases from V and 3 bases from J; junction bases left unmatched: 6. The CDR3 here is CASSLALGTGYYEQYF. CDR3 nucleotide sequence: TGTGCCAGCAGTTTAGCGCTGGGGACAGGGTACTACGAGCAGTACTTC.

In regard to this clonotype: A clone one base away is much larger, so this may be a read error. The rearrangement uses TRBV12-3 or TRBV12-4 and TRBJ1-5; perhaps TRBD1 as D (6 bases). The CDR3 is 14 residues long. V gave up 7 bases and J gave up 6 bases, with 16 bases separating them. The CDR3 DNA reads TGTGCCAGCAATTTTACCGGGGGCGGTCAGCCCCAGCATTTT. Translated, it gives CASNFTGGGQPQHF.

The CDR3 region is CATSRDTATGTDTQYF. Written as DNA, the CDR3 is TGTGCCACCAGCAGAGATACGGCGACTGGCACAGATACGCAGTATTTT. The V call is TRBV15, the J call TRBJ2-3, with unresolved D. Germline-derived CDR1 and CDR2 are LNHNV and YYDKDF (reference sequence). Trimming removed 0 bases at V and 1 base at J, with 11 bases between. CDR3 length: 16 residues.

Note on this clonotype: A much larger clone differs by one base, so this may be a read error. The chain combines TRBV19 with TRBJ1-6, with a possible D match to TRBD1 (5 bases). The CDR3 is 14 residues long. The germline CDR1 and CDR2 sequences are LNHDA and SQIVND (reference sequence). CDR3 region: CASGDGKINSSLHF. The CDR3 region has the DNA TGTGCCAGTGGGGACGGAAAAATTAATTCATCCCTCCACTTT.

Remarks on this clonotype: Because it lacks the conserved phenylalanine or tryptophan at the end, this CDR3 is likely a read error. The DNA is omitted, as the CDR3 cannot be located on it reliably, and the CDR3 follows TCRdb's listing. The CDR3 loop reads CASSLENQ. The V call is TRBV7-9, the J call TRBJ1-2. The germline CDR1 and CDR2 sequences are SEHNR and FQNEAQ (reference sequence). The CDR3 has 8 residues if both end residues are counted.

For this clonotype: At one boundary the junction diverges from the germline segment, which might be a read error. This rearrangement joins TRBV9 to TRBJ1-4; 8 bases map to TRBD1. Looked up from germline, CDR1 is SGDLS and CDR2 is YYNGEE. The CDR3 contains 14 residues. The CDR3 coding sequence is TGCGCCAGCGGCGTCGGGACAGGTGGAGAAAAACTGTTTTTT. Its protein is CASGVGTGGEKLFF.

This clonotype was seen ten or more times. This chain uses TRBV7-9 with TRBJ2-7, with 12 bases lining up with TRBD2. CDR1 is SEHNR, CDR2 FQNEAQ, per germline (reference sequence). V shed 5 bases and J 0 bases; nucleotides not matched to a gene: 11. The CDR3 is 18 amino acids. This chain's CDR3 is CASSLFPGLAGLSYEQYF. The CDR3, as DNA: TGTGCCAGCAGCCTCTTTCCGGGACTAGCGGGTCTCTCCTACGAGCAGTACTTC.

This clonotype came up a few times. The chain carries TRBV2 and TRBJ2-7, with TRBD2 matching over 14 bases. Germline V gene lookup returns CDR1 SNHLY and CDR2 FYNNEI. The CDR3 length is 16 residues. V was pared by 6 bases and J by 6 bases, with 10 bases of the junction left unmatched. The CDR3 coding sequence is TGTGCCAGCAGCTTAGGGGGACTAGCGGGAGCGGCCGAGCAGTACTTC. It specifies CASSLGGLAGAAEQYF. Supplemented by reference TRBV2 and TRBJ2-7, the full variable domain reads EPEVTQTPSHQVTQMGQEVILRCVPISNHLYFYWYRQILGQKVEFLVSFYNNEISEKSEIFDDQFSVERPDGSNFTLKIRSTKLEDSAMYFCASSLGGLAGAAEQYFGPGTRLTVT.

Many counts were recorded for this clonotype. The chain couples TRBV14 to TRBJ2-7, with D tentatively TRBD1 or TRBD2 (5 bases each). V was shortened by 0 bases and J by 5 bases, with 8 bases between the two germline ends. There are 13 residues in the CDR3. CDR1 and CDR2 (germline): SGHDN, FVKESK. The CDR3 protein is CASSQELGDEQYF. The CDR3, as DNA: TGTGCCAGCAGCCAAGAACTGGGGGACGAGCAGTACTTC.

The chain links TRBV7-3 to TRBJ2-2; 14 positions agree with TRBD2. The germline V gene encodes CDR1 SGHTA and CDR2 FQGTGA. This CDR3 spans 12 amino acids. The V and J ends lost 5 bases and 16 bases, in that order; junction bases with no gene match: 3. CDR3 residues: CASSQTSGGAFF. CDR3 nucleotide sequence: TGTGCCAGCAGCCAGACTAGCGGGGGGGCGTTTTTT.

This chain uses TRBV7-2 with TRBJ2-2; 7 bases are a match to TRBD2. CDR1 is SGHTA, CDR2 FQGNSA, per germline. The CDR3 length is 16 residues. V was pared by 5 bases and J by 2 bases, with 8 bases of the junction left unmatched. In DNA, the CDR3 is TGTGCCAGCAGCCAAGGTCTAGCGGTTAACACCGGGGAGCTGTTTTTT. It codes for CASSQGLAVNTGELFF.

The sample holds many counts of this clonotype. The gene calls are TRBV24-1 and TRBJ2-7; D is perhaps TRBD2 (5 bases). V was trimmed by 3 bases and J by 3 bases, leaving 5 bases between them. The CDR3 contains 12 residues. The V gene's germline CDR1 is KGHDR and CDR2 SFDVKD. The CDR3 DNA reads TGTGCCACCAGTGATGACTACTACGAGCAGTACTTC. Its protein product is CATSDDYYEQYF.

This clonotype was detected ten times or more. CDR3 DNA: TGTGCCAGCAGAGGGGGGTGGTACGAGCAGTACTTC. As protein: CASRGGWYEQYF. This chain links TRBV6-1 with TRBJ2-7, with D tentatively TRBD1 or TRBD2 (6 bases each). Germline V CDR1 and CDR2: MNHNS, SASEGT. The CDR3 covers 12 residues. The V end was cut by 6 bases, the J end by 4 bases, with 10 bases between.